The next 21 T cell receptor beta chains were all read from a single sample in a study of CD8+CD57+ T cells in acquired aplastic anemia. CD8+CD57+ cell expansion had been shown by flow cytometry in patients chosen for sequencing. TCR beta VDJ combinations and CDR3 sequences were profiled from genomic DNA. TCRdb passed the reads through MiXCR, listing each CDR3 protein once. The data contain roughly 190,000 distinct CDR3 sequences, around half of them singletons. What was sequenced was sorted CD4+, CD8+, or CD8+CD57+ T cells (not recorded which) from PBMCs. These receptor sequences come from a human donor with aplastic anemia.

This clonotype was recorded only once. This may stem from a read error, because a much larger clone lies one nucleotide away. The genes are TRBV6-2 or TRBV6-3 and TRBJ1-2; 10 bases are a match to TRBD1. The CDR3 totals 12 residues. Trimming removed 6 bases from V and 7 bases from J; junction bases left unmatched: 2. The V gene's germline CDR1 is MNHEY and CDR2 SVGEGT. CDR3 in DNA: TGTGCCAGCAGCGGGGACAGGGGTGGCTACACCTTC. It is translated as CASSGDRGGYTF.

The chain joins TRBV7-9 to TRBJ2-7; 9 bases agree with TRBD1. J lost 5 bases, V lost 4 bases, and 3 bases had no gene match. Germline V gene data show CDR1 as SEHNR and CDR2 as FQNEAQ (reference sequence). This CDR3 region has 13 residues. DNA for the CDR3: TGTGCCAGCAGCTCGGACAGGGGTAACGAGCAGTACTTC. Translated, it gives CASSSDRGNEQYF.

This clonotype was counted at least ten times. V usage is TRBV2 and J usage is TRBJ1-2, with 11 bases aligning to TRBD1. CDR3 length: 14 amino acids. The junction had 4 bases not matched to a gene; V was cut back by 2 bases and J by 8 bases. The germline gives CDR1 SNHLY, CDR2 FYNNEI. The CDR3 region is CASSESGQGEGYTF. For the CDR3, the DNA is TGTGCCAGCAGTGAATCGGGACAGGGGGAGGGCTACACCTTC.

The J gene is TRBJ1-3, the V gene TRBV5-1; 9 nucleotides line up with TRBD1. The CDR3 extends over 17 amino acids. Germline CDR1 reads SGHRS; CDR2 reads YFSETQ. The trim removed 4 bases at V and 2 bases at J, leaving 10 bases unmatched. The CDR3 DNA sequence: TGCGCCAGCAGCCGATACGCCGGGACAGGGACTGGAAACACCATATATTTT. Encoded protein: CASSRYAGTGTGNTIYF.

This clonotype has a count of ten or more. J is TRBJ2-5 and V is TRBV25-1, with D uncertain. The CDR3 has 12 amino acids. Trimming stripped 7 bases from V and 0 bases from J, with 6 bases between. CDR1 and CDR2 (germline): MGHDK, SYGVNS. The CDR3 loop reads CASKLDQETQYF. The CDR3 DNA reads as TGTGCCAGCAAACTGGACCAAGAGACCCAGTACTTC. The variable domain in full, with the rest retrieved from reference TRBV25-1 and TRBJ2-5, is EADIYQTPRYLVIGTGKKITLECSQTMGHDKMYWYQQDPGMELHLIHYSYGVNSTEKGDLSSESTVSRIRTEHFPLTLESARPSHTSQYLCASKLDQETQYFGPGTRLLVL.

This rearrangement joins TRBV30 to TRBJ2-3; TRBD2 matches at 9 bases. Germline V gene lookup returns CDR1 GTSNPN and CDR2 SVGIG (reference sequence). This CDR3 is built from 12 residues. V dropped 5 bases and J dropped 10; count of bases not matched to a gene: 7. CDR3 loop: CAWVAGVFAQYF. CDR3 in DNA: TGTGCCTGGGTAGCGGGAGTGTTCGCGCAGTATTTT.

The V and J genes are TRBV2 and TRBJ1-2; D is perhaps TRBD1 (5 bases). Looked up from germline, CDR1 is SNHLY and CDR2 is FYNNEI. V shed 8 bases and J shed 0 bases, with 13 bases lying between them. CDR3 length equals 14 residues. CDR3 amino acids: CASYPGTANYGYTF. CDR3 DNA: TGTGCCAGCTACCCCGGGACGGCTAACTATGGCTACACCTTC.

The V call is TRBV2, the J call TRBJ2-7; 7 nucleotides line up with TRBD1. The CDR3 totals 9 residues. Germline CDR1 SNHLY, CDR2 FYNNEI. Unmatched junction bases numbered 0, after V lost 10 bases and J lost 6 bases. The CDR3 coding sequence is TGTGCCAACAGGGGCGAGCAGTACTTC. This sequence encodes CANRGEQYF.

About this clonotype itself: This could be a read error, since a much larger clone is one nucleotide away. The gene calls are TRBV12-5 and TRBJ2-3; the match to TRBD2 covers 7 bases. The germline V gene has CDR1 LGHNT and CDR2 FRNRAP. This CDR3 region has 12 residues. The CDR3 loop is CACGLSGGTQYF. CDR3 nucleotide sequence: TGTGCTTGTGGTTTGTCGGGGGGTACGCAGTATTTT.

There are many counts of this clonotype. This sequence joins TRBV7-2 and TRBJ2-1, with D maybe TRBD2 (6 bases). Trimming removed 1 base from V and 1 base from J, with 14 bases in between. Germline V gene sequence: CDR1 SGHTA, CDR2 FQGNSA. The CDR3 is made up of 17 amino acids. The CDR3 bases are TGTACCAGCAGCTTAGGCATGGGACTCACTTCCTACAATGAGCAGTTCTTC. Its translation is CTSSLGMGLTSYNEQFF.

This rearrangement joins TRBV25-1 to TRBJ1-4; TRBD1 matches at 8 bases. CDR3 length equals 15 residues. Germline V gene data show CDR1 as MGHDK and CDR2 as SYGVNS. The V segment lost 5 bases and the J segment 5 bases; nucleotides outside the gene matches: 7. The CDR3 is CASSRTGLANEKLFF. DNA for the CDR3: TGTGCCAGCAGTCGGACAGGGTTGGCGAATGAAAAACTGTTTTTT.

The chain links TRBV15 to TRBJ1-2; D is ambiguous. The CDR3 extends over 16 amino acids. Germline V gene lookup returns CDR1 LNHNV and CDR2 YYDKDF (reference sequence). V dropped 1 base and J dropped 0 bases, with 12 bases sitting between them. CDR3 in DNA: TGTGCCACCAGCAGAGGCGGAAGGGATCCTAACTATGGCTACACCTTC. The encoded protein is CATSRGGRDPNYGYTF.

A note on this clonotype: This may arise from a read error, as a much more abundant clone is one base away. The V and J genes are TRBV10-3 and TRBJ1-1; 9 bases line up with TRBD1. The J segment lost 5 bases and the V segment lost 2 bases, leaving 6 bases of the junction unmatched. Germline CDR1 is ENHRY and CDR2 is SYGVKD. The CDR3 has 15 residues. The CDR3 nucleotides read TGTGCCATCAGTGAGGCGGGACAGGGTAGAACTGAAGCTTTCTTT. Its translation is CAISEAGQGRTEAFF.

This clonotype has just a few counts. The genes are TRBV29-1 and TRBJ1-1, with 8 bases fitting TRBD1. This CDR3 has 13 residues. Germline values: CDR1 SQVTM, CDR2 ANQGSEA. With 7 bases clipped from V and 3 bases from J, the junction kept 7 bases outside the gene matches. CDR3 sequence: CSARTGLHTEAFF. The CDR3 nucleotides read TGCAGCGCCAGGACAGGGCTGCACACTGAAGCTTTCTTT.

In this sample, this clonotype turned up once. A much larger clone differs by one base, so this may be a read error. This chain connects TRBV24-1 to TRBJ2-7; TRBD2 aligns across 9 bases. The CDR3 consists of 15 residues. Germline CDR1 KGHDR, CDR2 SFDVKD. The CDR3 DNA reads TGTGCCAGCAGTCAATACCCGGCTAGCGGGGTACGGCAGTACTTC. Amino acids: CASSQYPASGVRQYF.

This clonotype showed up many times. The rearrangement joins TRBV12-3 or TRBV12-4 to TRBJ1-1, with a weak D call TRBD1 (6 bases). The ends were cut back, 5 bases at V and 0 bases at J, with 10 bases in the middle. The CDR3 runs to 14 residues. The CDR3 protein is CASSRNRVNTEAFF. CDR3 coding DNA: TGTGCCAGCAGTCGTAACAGGGTGAACACTGAAGCTTTCTTT.

This clonotype has at least ten counts. This chain uses TRBV20-1 with TRBJ1-1; D gene uncertain. V was cut by 6 bases and J by 3 bases, with 11 bases left in between. CDR1 and CDR2 from the germline V gene are DFQATT and SNEGSKA (reference sequence). The CDR3 runs to 12 residues. This chain's CDR3 is CSAKTAHTEAFF. The CDR3 region has the DNA TGCAGTGCAAAAACAGCGCACACTGAAGCTTTCTTT.

This clonotype was counted between two and nine times. This chain uses TRBV9 with TRBJ1-1; D possibly corresponds to TRBD1 (5 bases). CDR3 length equals 12 residues. Per germline, CDR1 SGDLS and CDR2 YYNGEE. The ends were cut back, 4 bases at V and 6 bases at J, with 10 bases in the middle. CDR3 in amino acids: CASSQIGAEAFF. The CDR3, as DNA: TGTGCCAGCAGCCAAATAGGGGCTGAAGCTTTCTTT.

This chain joins TRBV4-1 and TRBJ2-1; TRBD1 aligns across 11 bases. This CDR3 contains 18 residues. Germline V gives CDR1 MGHRA, CDR2 YSYEKL. V dropped 0 bases and J dropped 4; count of bases not matched to a gene: 8. The CDR3 reads CASSQDLRTGGPYNEQFF. The CDR3 DNA follows: TGCGCCAGCAGCCAAGATTTGAGGACAGGGGGCCCATACAATGAGCAGTTCTTC.

The V and J genes are TRBV7-6 and TRBJ1-4; 10 positions match TRBD1. CDR1 and CDR2 (germline): SGHVS, FNYEAQ. The CDR3 spans 15 residues. The junction had 6 bases not matched to a gene; V was cut back by 4 bases and J by 7 bases. The CDR3 sequence is CASSSGTGDVEKLFF. DNA for the CDR3: TGTGCCAGCAGCTCGGGGACAGGGGACGTTGAAAAACTGTTTTTT.

V and J are TRBV20-1 and TRBJ2-3, with D perhaps TRBD1 or TRBD2 (5 bases each). CDR1 is DFQATT, CDR2 SNEGSKA, per germline (reference sequence). The CDR3 spans 13 residues. V was clipped by 5 bases and J by 6 bases, with 15 bases between them. CDR3 loop: CSAGDPPWDTQYF. In DNA form, the CDR3 reads TGCAGTGCTGGGGACCCACCGTGGGATACGCAGTATTTT.